The clone carrying this T cell receptor (beta chain) was counted only a few times. The germline gene is not matched at one end of the junction; a read error may be the cause. Constant-segment-primed 5'RACE gave TCR alpha and TCR beta cDNA libraries with sample barcodes and UMIs. TCRdb re-analysed the 5' RACE reads in MiXCR, keeping a single row per CDR3 protein. The sample carries around 250,000 distinct CDR3 sequences, approximately 15% recorded once. This entry belongs to a study of T-cell memory formation after mild COVID-19. Study context: Each donor largely had its own TCR clusters.

This CDR3 has 14 amino acids. This TCR was recovered from an adult woman who had mild COVID-19 (a few samples of this study predate the infection). Cell type and time point are not known. Source material: PBMCs or a T cell subset sorted from them (not recorded which). The rearrangement uses TRBV12-3 or TRBV12-4 and TRBJ1-1; maybe TRBD1 (6 bases). CDR3: CASSFLTGNAEAFF. The CDR3 DNA reads TGTGCCAGCAGTTTCCTCACAGGGAACGCTGAAGCTTTCTTT.